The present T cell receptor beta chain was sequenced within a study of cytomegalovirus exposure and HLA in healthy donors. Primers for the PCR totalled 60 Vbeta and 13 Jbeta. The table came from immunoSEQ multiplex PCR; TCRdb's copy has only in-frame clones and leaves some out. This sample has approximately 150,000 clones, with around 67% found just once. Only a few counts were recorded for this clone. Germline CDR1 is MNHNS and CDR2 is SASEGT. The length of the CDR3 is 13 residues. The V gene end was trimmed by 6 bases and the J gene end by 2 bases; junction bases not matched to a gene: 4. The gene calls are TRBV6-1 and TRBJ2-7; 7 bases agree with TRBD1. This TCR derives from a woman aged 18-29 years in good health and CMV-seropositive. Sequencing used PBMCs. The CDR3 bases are TGTGCCAGCAGCAGGGACAGCCCCTACGAGCAGTACTTC. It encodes CASSRDSPYEQYF.